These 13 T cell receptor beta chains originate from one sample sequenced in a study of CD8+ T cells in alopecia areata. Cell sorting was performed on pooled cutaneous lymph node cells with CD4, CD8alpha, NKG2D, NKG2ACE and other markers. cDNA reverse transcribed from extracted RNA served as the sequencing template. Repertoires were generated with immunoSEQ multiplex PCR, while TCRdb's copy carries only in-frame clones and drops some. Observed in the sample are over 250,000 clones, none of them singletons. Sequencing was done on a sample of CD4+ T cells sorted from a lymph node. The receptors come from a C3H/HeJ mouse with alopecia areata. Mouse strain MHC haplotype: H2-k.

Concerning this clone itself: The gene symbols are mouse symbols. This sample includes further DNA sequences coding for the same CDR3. The CDR3 reads CASSRGQGNTGQLYF. CDR3 DNA (partial): TGTGCCAGCAGTAGGGGACAGGGAAACACCGGG. The V gene is TRBV19, the J gene TRBJ2-2; TRBD1 agrees at 9 bases. The read gets to within 4 residues of the CDR3 end, and the germline J gene fills in the rest. The germline gives CDR1 FNHDT, CDR2 SITEND (reference sequence). J gave up 1 base and V 3 bases, and 1 base lay outside the gene matches. The CDR3 totals 15 residues.

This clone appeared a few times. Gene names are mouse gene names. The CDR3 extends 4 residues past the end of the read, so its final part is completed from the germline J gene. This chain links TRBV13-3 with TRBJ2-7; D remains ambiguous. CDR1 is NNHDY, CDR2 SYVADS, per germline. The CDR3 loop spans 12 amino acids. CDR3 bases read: TGTGCCAGCAGCCTCAGCCCTTAT. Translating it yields CASSLSPY. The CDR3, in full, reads CASSLSPYEQYF.

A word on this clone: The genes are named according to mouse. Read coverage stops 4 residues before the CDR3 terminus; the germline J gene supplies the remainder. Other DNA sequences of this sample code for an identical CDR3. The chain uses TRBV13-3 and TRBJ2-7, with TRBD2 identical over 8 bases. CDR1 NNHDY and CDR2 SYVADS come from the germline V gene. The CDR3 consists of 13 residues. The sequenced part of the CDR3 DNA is TGTGCCAGCAGTGACCACTGGGGGTAT. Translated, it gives CASSDHWGY. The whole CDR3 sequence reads CASSDHWGYEQYF.

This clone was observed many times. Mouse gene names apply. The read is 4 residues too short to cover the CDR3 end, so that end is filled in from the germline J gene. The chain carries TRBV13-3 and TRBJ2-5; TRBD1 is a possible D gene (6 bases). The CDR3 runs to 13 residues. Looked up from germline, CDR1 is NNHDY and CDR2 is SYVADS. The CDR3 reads CASSDQGMDTQYF. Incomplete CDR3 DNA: TGTGCCAGCAGTGATCAGGGGATGGAC.

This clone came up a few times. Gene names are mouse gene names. The sequenced part of the CDR3 DNA is TGCACCTGCAGTGCAGATCACACTGTTCAAAAC. It encodes CTCSADHTVQN. The complete CDR3 reads CTCSADHTVQNTLYF. The chain recombines TRBV1 with TRBJ2-4, with D unresolved. The DNA ends 4 residues before the CDR3 does, and the rest of the CDR3 is filled in from the germline J gene. The CDR3 runs to 15 residues. V dropped 0 bases and J dropped 2 bases, with 9 bases sitting between them. Germline assignment: CDR1 NSQYPW and CDR2 LRSPGD (reference sequence).

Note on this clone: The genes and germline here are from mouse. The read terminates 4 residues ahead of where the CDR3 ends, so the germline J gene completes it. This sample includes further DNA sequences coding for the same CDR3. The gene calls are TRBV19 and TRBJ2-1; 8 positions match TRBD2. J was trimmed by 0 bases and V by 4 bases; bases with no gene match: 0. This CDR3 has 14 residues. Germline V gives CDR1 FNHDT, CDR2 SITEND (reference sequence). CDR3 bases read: TGTGCCAGCAGTGGACTGGGTAACTATGCT. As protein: CASSGLGNYA. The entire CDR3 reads CASSGLGNYAEQFF.

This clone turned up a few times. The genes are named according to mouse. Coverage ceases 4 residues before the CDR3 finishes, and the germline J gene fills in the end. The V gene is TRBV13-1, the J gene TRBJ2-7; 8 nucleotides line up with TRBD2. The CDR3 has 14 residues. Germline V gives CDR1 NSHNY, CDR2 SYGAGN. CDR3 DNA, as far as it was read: TGTGCCAGCAGTGAAGGGGGGGCCGGCCAT. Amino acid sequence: CASSEGGAGH. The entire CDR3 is CASSEGGAGHEQYF.

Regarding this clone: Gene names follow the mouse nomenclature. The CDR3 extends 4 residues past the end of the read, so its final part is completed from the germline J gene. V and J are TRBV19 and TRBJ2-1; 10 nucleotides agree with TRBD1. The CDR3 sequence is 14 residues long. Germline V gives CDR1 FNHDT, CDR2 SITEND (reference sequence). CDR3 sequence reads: CASSQDRGDTEQFF. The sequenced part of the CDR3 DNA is TGTGCCAGCAGTCAGGACAGGGGGGATACT.

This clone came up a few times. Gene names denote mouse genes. The CDR3 here is CASRPDWGANTGQLYF. The CDR3 bases that were read are TGTGCCAGCAGACCCGACTGGGGGGCAAACACCGGG. The chain employs TRBV14 and TRBJ2-2; 10 nucleotides agree with TRBD2. The CDR3 extends 4 residues past the end of the read, so its final part is completed from the germline J gene. The CDR3 runs 16 residues. CDR1 and CDR2 from the germline V gene are SGHDT and FRDEAV. Losses at the gene ends were 5 bases for V and 0 bases for J; bases not matched to a gene: 4.

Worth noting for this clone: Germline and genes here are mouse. CDR3 amino acids: CASRRLGGSSYEQYF. Incomplete CDR3 DNA: TGTGCCAGCAGACGACTGGGGGGAAGCTCCTAT. The chain couples TRBV13-3 to TRBJ2-7; 10 bases are shared with TRBD2. The read ends 4 residues early relative to the CDR3; the germline J gene fills the gap. V dropped 5 bases and J dropped 0; count of bases not matched to a gene: 5. Per the germline V gene, CDR1 is NNHDY and CDR2 is SYVADS. The CDR3 spans 15 residues.

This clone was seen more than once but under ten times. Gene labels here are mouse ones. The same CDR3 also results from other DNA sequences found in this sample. The CDR3 here is CTCSANRVNQDTQYF. CDR3 DNA (partial): TGCACCTGCAGTGCCAACAGGGTTAACCAAGAC. This chain connects TRBV1 to TRBJ2-5; D may be TRBD1 (6 bases). The read is 4 residues too short to cover the CDR3 end, so that end is filled in from the germline J gene. The V gene's germline CDR1 is NSQYPW and CDR2 LRSPGD (reference sequence). CDR3 length: 15 amino acids. Trimming removed 3 bases from V and 0 bases from J, with 10 bases in between. Supplemented by reference TRBV1 and TRBJ2-5, the full variable domain reads VTLLEQNPRWRLVPRGQAVNLRCILKNSQYPWMSWYQQDLQKQLQWLFTLRSPGDKEVKSLPGADYLATRVTDTELRLQVANMSQGRTLYCTCSANRVNQDTQYFGPGTRLLVL.

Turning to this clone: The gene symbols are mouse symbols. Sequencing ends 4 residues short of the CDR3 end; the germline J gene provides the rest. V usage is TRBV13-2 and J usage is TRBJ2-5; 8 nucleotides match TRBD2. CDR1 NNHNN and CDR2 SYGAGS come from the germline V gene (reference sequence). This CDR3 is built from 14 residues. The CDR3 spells CASGDWAGEDTQYF. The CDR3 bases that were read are TGTGCCAGCGGGGACTGGGCGGGAGAAGAC.

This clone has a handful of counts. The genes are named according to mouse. The CDR3 DNA, read in part, is TGCACCTGCAGTGCAGATCTGAGGGGA. Amino acid sequence: CTCSADLRG. The full CDR3 is CTCSADLRGEVFF. The chain links TRBV1 to TRBJ1-1, with D tentatively TRBD1 (5 bases). The read terminates 4 residues before the CDR3 end, so the remaining end is supplied by the germline J gene. The CDR3 totals 13 residues. Germline-derived CDR1 and CDR2 are NSQYPW and LRSPGD (reference sequence).